This T cell receptor beta chain appears in the sequencing data of a study of T cells in Graves' hyperthyroidism and ophthalmopathy. Amplification of TCR beta CDR3 regions was performed using RNA transcripts as template. HTBI primers were the set used in a first-round RT-PCR of the TCR CDR3. TCRdb reanalysed the multiplex PCR reads using MiXCR and keeps one entry per CDR3 protein. In the table there are about 570,000 distinct CDR3 sequences, around 42% of which are singletons. The CDR3 consists of 16 residues. CDR1 is SEHNR, CDR2 FQNEAQ, per germline (reference sequence). Trimming at V came to 5 bases and at J to 7 bases, leaving 11 bases not matched to a gene. Diagnostic assessment was based on clinical symptoms, serum thyroxine and TRAb, thyroid ultrasound and orbital computed tomography. This clonotype was detected once.

Material for sequencing was peripheral blood or thyroid tissue (not recorded which). The clonotype originates from an adult woman with Graves' disease, either hyperthyroidism or ophthalmopathy (not recorded which). The chain couples TRBV7-9 to TRBJ1-6, with 7 bases identical to TRBD1. The CDR3 reads CASSRAGQASNSPLHF. DNA of the CDR3: TGTGCCAGCAGCCGAGCCGGACAGGCTAGCAATTCACCCCTCCACTTT. The full variable domain, in which reference TRBV7-9 and TRBJ1-6 provide the parts outside the CDR3, is DTGVSQNPRHKITKRGQNVTFRCDPISEHNRLYWYRQTLGQGPEFLTYFQNEAQLEKSRLLSDRFSAERPKGSFSTLEIQRTEQGDSAMYLCASSRAGQASNSPLHFGNGTRLTVT.